The 8 T cell receptor beta chains in this list originate from one sample, sequenced in a study of cytomegalovirus exposure and HLA in healthy donors. A multiplex PCR was run with 60 Vbeta primers and 13 Jbeta primers. Assay: immunoSEQ multiplex PCR; the TCRdb copy retains only in-frame clones and omits some. Of a few hundred thousand clones in the sample, about 75% are singletons; the top ten hold 1.5% to 2%. The source material was PBMCs. These receptors all stem from a man aged 18 to 30 in good health and CMV-seronegative.

This chain joins TRBV28 and TRBJ1-6, with TRBD1 matching over 8 bases. The CDR3 consists of 15 residues. CDR1 and CDR2 (germline): MDHEN, SYDVKM. Unmatched junction bases numbered 6, after V lost 4 bases and J lost 7 bases. The CDR3: CASSSPGQGNSPLHF. CDR3 in DNA: TGTGCCAGCAGTTCACCCGGACAGGGCAATTCACCCCTCCACTTT.

Only a few counts were recorded for this clone. The V call is TRBV18, the J call TRBJ1-2; 8 nucleotides match TRBD1. V gave up 5 bases and J gave up 5 bases; unmatched junction bases: 7. This CDR3 is built from 14 residues. Germline lookup yields CDR1 KGHSH and CDR2 LQKENI. In nucleotides, the CDR3 is TGTGCCAGCTCAGACAGGGGTGAATGGTATGGCTACACCTTC. Amino acid sequence: CASSDRGEWYGYTF.

The rearrangement uses TRBV19 and TRBJ1-3, with TRBD1 as a possible D gene (6 bases). This CDR3 has 16 residues. Trimming left V 5 bases short and J 4 bases short, with 18 bases between. The germline V gene encodes CDR1 LNHDA and CDR2 SQIVND (reference sequence). The CDR3 DNA reads TGTGCCAGTAGTCCGACAGGTCTAGGAGCAGGAAACACCATATATTTT. It encodes CASSPTGLGAGNTIYF.

The chain is built from TRBV10-3 and TRBJ1-5; 7 nucleotides align to TRBD1. The junction had 6 bases not matched to a gene; V was cut back by 0 bases and J by 7 bases. Per the germline V gene, CDR1 is ENHRY and CDR2 is SYGVKD. This CDR3 is built from 15 residues. CDR3 sequence (DNA): TGTGCCATCAGTGAGTCTGAGACAGGGAACCAGCCCCAGCATTTT. Translated, it gives CAISESETGNQPQHF.

This clone was seen only a few times. The chain carries TRBV11-3 and TRBJ2-2, with 9 bases aligning to TRBD2. Unmatched junction bases numbered 5, after V lost 2 bases and J lost 1 base. The CDR3 is 17 amino acids. Per germline, CDR1 SGHNT and CDR2 YENEEA. The CDR3 sequence is CASSLKREALNTGELFF. DNA for the CDR3: TGTGCCAGCAGCTTAAAGCGGGAGGCCTTGAACACCGGGGAGCTGTTTTTT.

The chain has TRBV6-5 and TRBJ2-1, with 10 bases identical to TRBD2. The junction had 6 bases not matched to a gene; V was cut back by 5 bases and J by 5 bases. Per germline, CDR1 MNHEY and CDR2 SVGAGI. This CDR3 is 15 amino acids long. The CDR3 nucleotides read TGTGCCAGCAGTCCTAGCGGGAGTGCACACAATGAGCAGTTCTTC. The encoded protein is CASSPSGSAHNEQFF.

The genes are TRBV7-2 and TRBJ1-5; D remains ambiguous. V was pared by 0 bases and J by 7 bases, with 10 bases between. CDR1 SGHTA and CDR2 FQGNSA come from the germline V gene. CDR3 length equals 14 residues. The CDR3 is CASSLAGGGQPQHF. DNA of the CDR3: TGTGCCAGCAGCTTAGCCGGAGGAGGACAGCCCCAGCATTTT.

The J gene is TRBJ2-7, the V gene TRBV7-9; 8 nucleotides line up with TRBD1. The CDR3 covers 16 residues. Germline lookup yields CDR1 SEHNR and CDR2 FQNEAQ (reference sequence). V was pared by 5 bases and J by 1 base, with 10 bases of the junction left unmatched. This CDR3 reads CASSPPTTGASYEQYF. CDR3 DNA sequence: TGTGCCAGCAGCCCTCCTACGACAGGGGCGTCCTACGAGCAGTACTTC.